A single sample is the source of the 27 T cell receptor beta chains below, sequenced in a study of blood T cell repertoires in COVID-19. Using immunoSEQ multiplex PCR, the repertoire was profiled, and TCRdb retains in-frame clones only, with some absent. The repertoire includes around 95,000 clones, about 77% of them detected once, and 9.5% to 13% sits in the top ten. The sequenced sample consisted of peripheral blood. These receptors originate from a woman in her 70s with acute or convalescent COVID-19.

The V call is TRBV5-1, the J call TRBJ1-2; tentatively, D is TRBD1 (6 bases). Germline-derived CDR1 and CDR2 are SGHRS and YFSETQ. The CDR3 loop spans 15 amino acids. The V end was cut by 4 bases, the J end by 3 bases, with 16 bases between. The CDR3 loop reads CASSVRAGADYGYTF. The CDR3 nucleotides read TGCGCCAGCAGCGTGAGGGCGGGGGCAGACTATGGCTACACCTTC.

V and J are TRBV7-9 and TRBJ2-1; 7 bases are shared with TRBD2. CDR1 SEHNR and CDR2 FQNEAQ come from the germline V gene (reference sequence). V was pared by 5 bases and J by 0 bases, with 7 bases of the junction left unmatched. The CDR3 has 16 amino acids. The CDR3 DNA follows: TGTGCCAGCAGCCCCCAGGGCGGGGGCTCCTACAATGAGCAGTTCTTC. This codes for CASSPQGGGSYNEQFF.

This rearrangement joins TRBV28 to TRBJ2-3, with a tentative D call TRBD2 (6 bases). This CDR3 spans 16 amino acids. Germline V gives CDR1 MDHEN, CDR2 SYDVKM. Trimming stripped 1 base from V and 1 base from J, with 12 bases between. As DNA, the CDR3 is TGTGCCAGCAGTTTATCGCCGGGGGTGGGCACAGATACGCAGTATTTT. Protein sequence: CASSLSPGVGTDTQYF.

The chain combines TRBV18 with TRBJ1-2; the D gene is possibly TRBD1 (6 bases). CDR3 length equals 16 residues. Trimming left V 3 bases short and J 0 bases short, with 14 bases between. Germline CDR1 reads KGHSH; CDR2 reads LQKENI. The CDR3 DNA reads as TGTGCCAGCTCACCGTATTCACAGGGAGCTAACTATGGCTACACCTTC. Residues: CASSPYSQGANYGYTF. Looking up the rest from reference TRBV18 and TRBJ1-2 gives the full variable domain: NAGVMQNPRHLVRRRGQEARLRCSPMKGHSHVYWYRQLPEEGLKFMVYLQKENIIDESGMPKERFSAEFPKEGPSILRIQQVVRGDSAAYFCASSPYSQGANYGYTFGSGTRLTVV.

This chain uses TRBV5-1 with TRBJ2-7; 8 nucleotides align to TRBD1. Germline assignment: CDR1 SGHRS and CDR2 YFSETQ. Trimming cost V 0 bases and J 6 bases; bases outside gene matches: 8. CDR3 length equals 15 residues. CDR3 nucleotide sequence: TGCGCCAGCAGCTTGGCGACGACAGGGGTCGCCGAGCAGTACTTC. This codes for CASSLATTGVAEQYF.

This clone was observed a handful of times. J is TRBJ2-5 and V is TRBV29-1, with 7 positions matching TRBD2. Trimming took 7 bases from V and 4 from J; bases not matched to a gene: 9. Germline V lookup: CDR1 SQVTM, CDR2 ANQGSEA. This CDR3 has 13 amino acids. Written as DNA, the CDR3 is TGCAGCGCCCGAGGGAGGGCCCCAGAGACCCAGTACTTC. As protein: CSARGRAPETQYF.

This rearrangement joins TRBV10-3 to TRBJ2-1; D is perhaps TRBD1 (6 bases). The ends were cut back, 11 bases at V and 11 bases at J, with 19 bases in the middle. The CDR3 is 12 amino acids. Germline CDR1 is ENHRY and CDR2 is SYGVKD. CDR3 nucleotides: TGTGCCGGCCGGGACACCGGAGTTCAGCAGTTCTTC. Residues: CAGRDTGVQQFF.

This clone has more than one count but fewer than ten. The chain uses TRBV27 and TRBJ2-1, with D perhaps TRBD2 (5 bases). Germline CDR1 and CDR2: MNHEY and SMNVEV (reference sequence). Trimming removed 7 bases at V and 2 bases at J, with 15 bases between. The CDR3 sequence is 15 residues long. Written as DNA, the CDR3 is TGTGCCAGCAACCAAGGCGGGCCGGCCTACAATGAGCAGTTCTTC. Translating it yields CASNQGGPAYNEQFF.

This chain joins TRBV14 and TRBJ2-3, with D possibly TRBD1 on 7 matching bases. Germline V CDR1 and CDR2: SGHDN, FVKESK. V lost 4 bases and J lost 5, with 16 bases in between. The CDR3 length is 15 residues. Here the CDR3 DNA reads TGTGCCAGCAGCCTACAGGGGACTGTTCAAGATACGCAGTATTTT. Its translation: CASSLQGTVQDTQYF.

The genes are TRBV7-2 and TRBJ2-5, with 7 bases matching TRBD1. The junction had 5 bases not matched to a gene; V was cut back by 2 bases and J by 2 bases. The CDR3 spans 15 residues. CDR1 is SGHTA, CDR2 FQGNSA, per germline. Written as DNA, the CDR3 is TGTGCCAGCAGCTTACCCGGGACAGAGCAAGAGACCCAGTACTTC. Translated, it gives CASSLPGTEQETQYF.

The table lists this clone with a count of one. This rearrangement joins TRBV19 to TRBJ2-5; the D gene is possibly TRBD1 (5 bases). Germline V gene sequence: CDR1 LNHDA, CDR2 SQIVND (reference sequence). The CDR3 totals 13 residues. V was shortened by 4 bases and J by 5 bases, with 11 bases between the two germline ends. CDR3 DNA sequence: TGTGCCAGTAGTACAGGGAAGGGGGAGACCCAGTACTTC. It translates to CASSTGKGETQYF.

This chain uses TRBV3-1 (or the pseudogene TRBV3-2) with TRBJ1-6, with a tentative D call TRBD1 (6 bases). V lost 6 bases to trimming and J lost 8 bases, with 17 bases between them. Germline assignment: CDR1 LGHDT and CDR2 YNNKEL (reference sequence). The CDR3 sequence is 15 residues long. CDR3 DNA sequence: TGTGCCAGCAGTTCAAACAGGGTGCCGGATTCACCCCTCCACTTT. It translates to CASSSNRVPDSPLHF.

The chain joins TRBV29-1 to TRBJ2-3; weak D call: TRBD2 (6 bases). Germline CDR1 SQVTM, CDR2 ANQGSEA. Trimming took 1 base from V and 3 from J, leaving 14 bases between them. CDR3 length equals 15 residues. The CDR3 region is CSVEGGREATDTQYF. Written as DNA, the CDR3 is TGCAGCGTTGAAGGGGGCAGGGAGGCGACAGATACGCAGTATTTT.

This clone has only a few counts. The rearrangement links TRBV10-3 to TRBJ1-1; D is ambiguous. With 3 bases removed from V and 1 base from J, the gap between germline ends came to 6 bases. Germline CDR1 is ENHRY and CDR2 is SYGVKD. The CDR3 sequence is 13 residues long. The CDR3: CAISDRPNTEAFF. The CDR3 DNA reads as TGTGCCATCAGTGACAGGCCGAACACTGAAGCTTTCTTT.

The rearrangement uses TRBV7-7 and TRBJ2-5, with TRBD2 matching 8 bases. CDR1 is SSHAT, CDR2 FNYEAQ, per germline (reference sequence). V shed 5 bases and J 5 bases; nucleotides not matched to a gene: 16. The CDR3 loop spans 17 amino acids. CDR3 sequence reads: CASSKTLAVGAQETQYF. The CDR3 nucleotides read TGTGCCAGCAGCAAAACACTAGCGGTTGGGGCCCAGGAGACCCAGTACTTC.

V usage is TRBV21-1 and J usage is TRBJ1-3; the D call of TRBD1 is as the table states it, not checked on the DNA. TRBV21-1 constitutes a pseudogene. The CDR3 length is 17 residues. The DNA for the CDR3 is TGTGCCAGCAGCAAACCTCCGAGACAGGGGACTGGAAACACCATATATTTT. Amino acid sequence: CASSKPPRQGTGNTIYF.

This clone was picked up a small number of times. This rearrangement joins TRBV5-1 to TRBJ1-1, with 11 positions matching TRBD1. This CDR3 contains 16 residues. From germline, CDR1 is SGHRS and CDR2 YFSETQ. J lost 1 base, V lost 4 bases, and 6 bases had no gene match. DNA for the CDR3: TGCGCCAGCAGCATGGGACAGGGGGTGTCGAACACTGAAGCTTTCTTT. This sequence encodes CASSMGQGVSNTEAFF.

This clone has a single count. The CDR3 coding sequence is TGCACCGTCACAGGGGGGGATTGGGGCTACACCTTC. It yields the protein CTVTGGDWGYTF. This sequence joins TRBV29-1 and TRBJ1-2; 8 bases line up with TRBD1. Germline V CDR1 and CDR2: SQVTM, ANQGSEA. The CDR3 contains 12 residues.

The rearrangement links TRBV2 to TRBJ1-5; no reliable D call. CDR1 SNHLY and CDR2 FYNNEI come from the germline V gene. V was trimmed by 6 bases and J by 4 bases, leaving 4 bases between them. The CDR3 spans 11 residues. The CDR3 DNA reads as TGTGCCAGCAGATATAATCAGCCCCAGCATTTT. Amino acids: CASRYNQPQHF.

This clone was recorded only once. The V call is TRBV14, the J call TRBJ2-1, with 8 bases aligning to TRBD2. V was clipped by 1 base and J by 8 bases; unmatched bases: 7. CDR1 and CDR2 (germline): SGHDN, FVKESK. This CDR3 has 15 residues. The CDR3, as DNA: TGTGCCAGCAGCCAAGTTCGCCTAGCGGGCGATGAGCAGTTCTTC. It encodes CASSQVRLAGDEQFF.

The J gene is TRBJ2-7, the V gene TRBV18; 9 bases map to TRBD1. V shed 4 bases, J shed 6 bases, and the junction held 7 bases outside the gene matches. Germline CDR1 and CDR2: KGHSH and LQKENI. The CDR3 is made up of 14 amino acids. CDR3 sequence reads: CASSLAGQGIEQYV. The CDR3 DNA reads TGTGCCAGCTCACTTGCGGGACAGGGAATCGAGCAGTACGTC.

This clone has a count of ten or more. The chain joins TRBV9 to TRBJ2-6; 10 bases align to TRBD1. Germline lookup yields CDR1 SGDLS and CDR2 YYNGEE. J gave up 0 bases and V 3 bases, and 6 bases lay outside the gene matches. CDR3 length equals 18 residues. The CDR3 DNA follows: TGTGCCAGCAGCGATCCCCGGGACAGGGGCTCTGGGGCCAACGTCCTGACTTTC. It is translated as CASSDPRDRGSGANVLTF.

The CDR3 reads CAFGQGGTDTQYF. The CDR3 DNA follows: TGTGCCTTTGGACAGGGCGGCACAGATACGCAGTATTTT. This sequence joins TRBV30 and TRBJ2-3, with 8 bases fitting TRBD1. V gave up 7 bases and J gave up 1 base; unmatched junction bases: 4. Germline V gives CDR1 GTSNPN, CDR2 SVGIG (reference sequence). The CDR3 totals 13 residues.

The rearrangement uses TRBV3-1 (or the pseudogene TRBV3-2) and TRBJ2-3; D might be TRBD2 (7 bases). V lost 2 bases to trimming and J lost 6 bases, with 21 bases between them. CDR3 length: 17 residues. Germline CDR1 LGHDT, CDR2 YNNKEL (reference sequence). The CDR3 loop is CASSQRGGAEGRDTQYF. CDR3 in DNA: TGTGCCAGCAGCCAACGTGGGGGGGCCGAGGGTCGGGATACGCAGTATTTT.

The sample holds one count of this clone. This rearrangement joins TRBV6-6 to TRBJ1-1, with TRBD1 matching 8 bases. V lost 7 bases and J lost 2; bases outside the gene matches: 9. The germline V gene encodes CDR1 MNHNY and CDR2 SVGAGI (reference sequence). The CDR3 length is 15 residues. For the CDR3, the DNA is TGTGCCAGCACCCCAGGACAGGGTAAAAACACTGAAGCTTTCTTT. It translates to CASTPGQGKNTEAFF.

This clone came up a few times. V usage is TRBV2 and J usage is TRBJ1-1; D perhaps matches TRBD1 (5 bases). CDR1 and CDR2 (germline): SNHLY, FYNNEI. The CDR3 runs to 14 residues. Deletions cut 6 bases from V and 7 bases from J, with 18 bases between. CDR3 sequence (DNA): TGTGCCAGCAGCCGCGGGACGGCGCTTCTTGAAGCTTTCTTT. It codes for CASSRGTALLEAFF.

The chain joins TRBV5-8 to TRBJ1-2; D is uncertain. This CDR3 has 12 amino acids. The V end lost 0 bases, the J end lost 4 bases, and 4 bases lay between the germline ends. Germline V gene sequence: CDR1 SGHTS, CDR2 YDEGEE. DNA of the CDR3: TGTGCCAGCAGCTTGGGGGCCTATGGCTACACCTTC. Translation: CASSLGAYGYTF.